The T cell receptor (beta chain) described here comes from a study of blood T cell repertoires in COVID-19 (TCRdb year 2020). Study-level background: The collaborator samples originated in the United States, Italy and Spain and spanned the acute and convalescent phases of COVID-19. Where available, HLA class I and class II types were taken from metadata supplied by the sample provider and were not determined by assay-based typing. The material from the prospective study consisted of cDNA or gDNA derived from T cells, B-cell-depleted T cells, or PBMCs. Deeply sampled blood TCRbeta repertoires from subjects exposed to, actively infected with, or recovered from COVID-19 were included in the dataset. The sample metadata nearly always contained a de-identified subject ID, COVID-19 status, age in years and sex. The samples were drawn from the first 160 participants of the ongoing ImmuneRACE study and from over 950 subjects provided by 6 global collaborators. The repertoires were released in a freely available public database meant as a resource for research on the immune response to SARS-CoV-2. Study-level results and caveats: Clinical and demographic metadata were provided uncurated, with the amount varying by source and participant.

Comments on this clone: No antigen is known for it. Base qualities are not at hand, and no much larger clone is one base apart.

The immunoSEQ Assay, a bias-controlled multiplex PCR, was used to amplify TCRbeta CDR3 regions from genomic DNA. The paper's data handling went like this. Within the assay, amplification of reference gene primers was used to estimate how many nucleated cells each sample contained. Sequence reads were collapsed and filtered to measure the absolute abundance of every unique TCRbeta CDR3 rearrangement. For each sample, productive Simpson clonality was calculated by taking the square root of Simpson's diversity index across productive rearrangements. TCRdb retrieved this table from immuneACCESS and kept in-frame rearrangements only. Not all clones are present; in checked studies, unresolved V genes account for under half, and no reason is known for the remainder. The V and J calls and clone size were taken over from that table, and D and trimming were inferred from the DNA. Here the sample has around 200,000 clones; under 85% occur a single time. The ten largest clones capture about 6.4% of the sample.

From cysteine to phenylalanine, the CDR3 is 16 amino acids long. The sequence is cut down to CDR3 DNA, 48 bases in frame from base 1. V is pruned by 5 bases and J by 3 bases, leaving 8 bases of the junction without a gene match. CDR1 and CDR2 were assigned from the germline V gene (reference sequence) as PRHDT and FYEKMQ. Collaborating institutions collected whole blood in K2EDTA tubes following their own protocols. Collaborator samples were shipped for TCRbeta analysis as frozen whole blood, isolated PBMCs, or DNA extracted from either sample type. This receptor was taken from a human donor in a cohort sampled during active COVID-19. The chain is made from TRBV13 and TRBJ2-7; 12 bases in the middle match TRBD1. Source material: peripheral blood. The sequenced DNA is TGTGCCAGCAGCCCTAGGGACAGGGGGCGGCTCTACGAGCAGTACTTC. This yields the protein CASSPRDRGRLYEQYF.